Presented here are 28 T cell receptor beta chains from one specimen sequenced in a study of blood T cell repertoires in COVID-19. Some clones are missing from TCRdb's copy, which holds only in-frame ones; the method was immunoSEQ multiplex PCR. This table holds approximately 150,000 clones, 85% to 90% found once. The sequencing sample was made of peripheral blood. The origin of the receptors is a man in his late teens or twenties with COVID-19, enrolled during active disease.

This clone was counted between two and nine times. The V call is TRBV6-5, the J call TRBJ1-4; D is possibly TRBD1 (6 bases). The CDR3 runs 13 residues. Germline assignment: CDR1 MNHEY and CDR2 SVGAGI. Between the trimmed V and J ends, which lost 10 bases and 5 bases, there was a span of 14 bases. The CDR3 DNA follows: TGTGCCATAGCGACAGGTCTAAATGAAAAACTGTTTTTT. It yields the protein CAIATGLNEKLFF.

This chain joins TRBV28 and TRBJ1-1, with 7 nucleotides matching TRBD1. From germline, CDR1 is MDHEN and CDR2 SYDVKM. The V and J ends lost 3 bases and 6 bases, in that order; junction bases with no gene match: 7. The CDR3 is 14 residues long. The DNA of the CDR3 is TGTGCCAGCAGTTTTACAGGGGTTAACGCTGAAGCTTTCTTT. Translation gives CASSFTGVNAEAFF.

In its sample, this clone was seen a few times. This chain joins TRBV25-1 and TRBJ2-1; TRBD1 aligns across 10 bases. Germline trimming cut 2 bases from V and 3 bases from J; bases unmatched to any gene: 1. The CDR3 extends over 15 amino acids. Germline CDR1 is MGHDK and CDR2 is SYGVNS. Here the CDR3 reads CASSEGTGDYNEQFF. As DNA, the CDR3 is TGTGCCAGCAGTGAAGGGACAGGGGACTACAATGAGCAGTTCTTC.

The CDR3 sequence is CASSAERGTQYF. The CDR3, as DNA: TGTGCCAGCAGCGCAGAACGGGGGACGCAGTATTTT. The chain carries TRBV9 and TRBJ2-3; TRBD2 is a possible D gene (6 bases). In germline, CDR1 is SGDLS, CDR2 YYNGEE. The CDR3 contains 12 residues. V gave up 3 bases and J gave up 9 bases, with 11 bases separating them.

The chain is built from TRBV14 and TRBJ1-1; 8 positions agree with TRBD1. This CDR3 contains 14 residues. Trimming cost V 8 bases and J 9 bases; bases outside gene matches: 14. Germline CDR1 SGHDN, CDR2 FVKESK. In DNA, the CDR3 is TGTGCCAGCCGTCCGACCGGGACAGGTACTAAAGCTTTCTTT. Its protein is CASRPTGTGTKAFF.

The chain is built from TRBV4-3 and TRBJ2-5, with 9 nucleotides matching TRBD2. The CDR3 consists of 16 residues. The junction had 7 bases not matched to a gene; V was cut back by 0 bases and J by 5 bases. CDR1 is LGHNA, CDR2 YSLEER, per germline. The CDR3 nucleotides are TGCGCCAGCAGCCAAGAACCAGCGGGAGGAGTGGAGACCCAGTACTTC. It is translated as CASSQEPAGGVETQYF.

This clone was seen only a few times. This CDR3 is CSASPMSAEAFF. DNA for the CDR3: TGCAGTGCTAGTCCTATGTCCGCTGAAGCTTTCTTT. The V gene is TRBV20-1, the J gene TRBJ1-1; D is ambiguous. Trimming took 3 bases from V and 6 from J, leaving 11 bases between them. Germline V lookup: CDR1 DFQATT, CDR2 SNEGSKA (reference sequence). The CDR3 spans 12 residues.

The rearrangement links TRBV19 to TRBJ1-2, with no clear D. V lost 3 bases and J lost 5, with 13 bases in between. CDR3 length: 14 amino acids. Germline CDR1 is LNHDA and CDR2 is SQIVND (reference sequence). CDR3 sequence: CASSMRGSGYGYTF. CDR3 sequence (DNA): TGTGCCAGTAGTATGCGGGGAAGTGGGTATGGCTACACCTTC.

DNA of the CDR3: TGCAGCGTTCCCGGCGGGAGGGCGGGGAATGAGCAGTTCTTC. Encoded protein: CSVPGGRAGNEQFF. The genes are TRBV29-1 and TRBJ2-1, with 9 bases matching TRBD2. The CDR3 contains 14 residues. The trim removed 5 bases at V and 7 bases at J, leaving 9 bases unmatched. Per the germline V gene, CDR1 is SQVTM and CDR2 is ANQGSEA.

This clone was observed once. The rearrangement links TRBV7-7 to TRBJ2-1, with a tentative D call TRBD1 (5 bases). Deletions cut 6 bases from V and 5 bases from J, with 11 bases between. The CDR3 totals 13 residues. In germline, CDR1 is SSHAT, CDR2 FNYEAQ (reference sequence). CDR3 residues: CASSIGVHNEQFF. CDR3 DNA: TGTGCCAGCAGTATAGGGGTTCACAATGAGCAGTTCTTC.

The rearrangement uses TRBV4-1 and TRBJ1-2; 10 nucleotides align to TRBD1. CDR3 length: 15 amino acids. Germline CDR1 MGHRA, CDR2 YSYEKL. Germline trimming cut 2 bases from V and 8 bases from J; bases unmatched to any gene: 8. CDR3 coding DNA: TGCGCCAGCAGCCAAACGGACAGGGGGATTGGGGGCTACACCTTC. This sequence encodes CASSQTDRGIGGYTF.

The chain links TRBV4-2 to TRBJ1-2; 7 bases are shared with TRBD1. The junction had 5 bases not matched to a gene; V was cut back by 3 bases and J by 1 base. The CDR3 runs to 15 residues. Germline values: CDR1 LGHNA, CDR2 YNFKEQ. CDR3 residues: CASSHTGTVNYGYTF. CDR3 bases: TGTGCCAGCAGCCATACCGGGACAGTTAACTATGGCTACACCTTC.

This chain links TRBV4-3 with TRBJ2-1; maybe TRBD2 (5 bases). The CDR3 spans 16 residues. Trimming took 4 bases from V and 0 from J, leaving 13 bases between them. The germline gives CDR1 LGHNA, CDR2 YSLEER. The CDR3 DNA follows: TGCGCCAGCAGCCGAAAGAGGAGGAGCTCCTACAATGAGCAGTTCTTC. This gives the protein CASSRKRRSSYNEQFF.

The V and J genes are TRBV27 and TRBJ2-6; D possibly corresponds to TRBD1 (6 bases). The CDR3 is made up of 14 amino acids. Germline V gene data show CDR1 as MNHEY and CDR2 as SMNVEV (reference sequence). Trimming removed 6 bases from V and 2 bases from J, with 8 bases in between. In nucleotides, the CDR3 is TGTGCCAGCAGCAGGGGCACTGGGGCCAACGTCCTGACTTTC. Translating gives CASSRGTGANVLTF.

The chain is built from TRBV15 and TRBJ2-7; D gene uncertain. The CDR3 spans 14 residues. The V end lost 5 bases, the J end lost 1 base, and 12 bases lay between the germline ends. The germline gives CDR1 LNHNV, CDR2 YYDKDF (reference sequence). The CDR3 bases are TGTGCCACCAGCCCCAGGTCGCAGTCCTACGAGCAGTACTTC. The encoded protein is CATSPRSQSYEQYF.

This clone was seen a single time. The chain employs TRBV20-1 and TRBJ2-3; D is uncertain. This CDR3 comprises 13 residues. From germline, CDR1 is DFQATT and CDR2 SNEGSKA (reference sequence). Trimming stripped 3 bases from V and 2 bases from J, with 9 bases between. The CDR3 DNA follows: TGCAGTGCTAGTGGTGGAGACACAGATACGCAGTATTTT. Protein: CSASGGDTDTQYF.

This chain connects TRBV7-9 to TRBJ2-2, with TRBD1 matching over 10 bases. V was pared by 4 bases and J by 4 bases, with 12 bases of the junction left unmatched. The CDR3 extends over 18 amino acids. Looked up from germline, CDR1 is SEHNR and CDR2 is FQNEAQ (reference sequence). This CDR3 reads CASSSRNWTGGSTGELFF. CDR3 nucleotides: TGTGCCAGCAGCTCCCGAAATTGGACAGGGGGTAGCACCGGGGAGCTGTTTTTT. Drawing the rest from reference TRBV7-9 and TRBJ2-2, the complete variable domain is DTGVSQNPRHKITKRGQNVTFRCDPISEHNRLYWYRQTLGQGPEFLTYFQNEAQLEKSRLLSDRFSAERPKGSFSTLEIQRTEQGDSAMYLCASSSRNWTGGSTGELFFGEGSRLTVL.

The CDR3 here is CASSPMGLPAETQYF. The CDR3 DNA reads TGCGCCAGCAGCCCGATGGGACTCCCCGCGGAGACCCAGTACTTC. The chain has TRBV5-1 and TRBJ2-5; TRBD2 is a possible D gene (6 bases). V lost 4 bases to trimming and J lost 5 bases, with 18 bases between them. This CDR3 is 15 amino acids long. CDR1 and CDR2 (germline): SGHRS, YFSETQ.

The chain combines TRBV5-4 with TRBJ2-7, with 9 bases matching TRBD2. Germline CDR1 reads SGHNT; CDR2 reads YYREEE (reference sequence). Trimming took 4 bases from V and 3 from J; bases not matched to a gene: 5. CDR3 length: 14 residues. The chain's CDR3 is CASSQDSGSYEQYF. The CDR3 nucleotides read TGTGCCAGCAGCCAGGATAGCGGGAGCTACGAGCAGTACTTC.

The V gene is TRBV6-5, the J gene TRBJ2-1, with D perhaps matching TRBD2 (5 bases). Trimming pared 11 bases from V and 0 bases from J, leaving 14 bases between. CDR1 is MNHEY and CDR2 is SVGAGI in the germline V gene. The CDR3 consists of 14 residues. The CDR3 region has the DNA TGTGCCTGCTCACTTGGGAGCTCCTACAATGAGCAGTTCTTC. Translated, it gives CACSLGSSYNEQFF.

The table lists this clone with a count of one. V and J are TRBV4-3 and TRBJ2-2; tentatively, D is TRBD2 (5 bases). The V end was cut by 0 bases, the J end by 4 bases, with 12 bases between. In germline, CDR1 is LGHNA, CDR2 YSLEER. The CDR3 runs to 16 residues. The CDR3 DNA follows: TGCGCCAGCAGCCAAGATCTTAGCGCCTCCACCGGGGAGCTGTTTTTT. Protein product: CASSQDLSASTGELFF.

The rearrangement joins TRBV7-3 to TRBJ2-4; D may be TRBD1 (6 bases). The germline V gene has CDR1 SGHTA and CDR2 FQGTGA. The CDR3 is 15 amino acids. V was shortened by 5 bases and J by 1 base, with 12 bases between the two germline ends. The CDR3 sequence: CASSDRWLAKNIQYF. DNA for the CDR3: TGTGCCAGCAGCGACAGGTGGCTGGCCAAAAACATTCAGTACTTC.

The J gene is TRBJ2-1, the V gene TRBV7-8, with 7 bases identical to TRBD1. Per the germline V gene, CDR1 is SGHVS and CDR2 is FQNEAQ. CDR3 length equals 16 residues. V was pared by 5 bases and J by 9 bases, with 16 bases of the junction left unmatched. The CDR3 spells CASSPRRTGARGEQFF. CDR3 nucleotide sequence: TGTGCCAGCAGCCCCCGCCGCACAGGGGCTAGGGGTGAGCAGTTCTTC. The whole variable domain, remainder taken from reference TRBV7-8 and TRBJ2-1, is GAGVSQSPRYKVAKRGQDVALRCDPISGHVSLFWYQQALGQGPEFLTYFQNEAQLDKSGLPSDRFFAERPEGSVSTLKIQRTQQEDSAVYLCASSPRRTGARGEQFFGPGTRLTVL.

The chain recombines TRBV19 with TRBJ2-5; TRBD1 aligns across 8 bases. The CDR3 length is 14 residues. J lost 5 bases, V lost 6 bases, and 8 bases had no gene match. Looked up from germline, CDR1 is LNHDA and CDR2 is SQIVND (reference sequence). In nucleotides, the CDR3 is TGTGCCAGTAGGACGACAGGGGCCAGGGAGACCCAGTACTTC. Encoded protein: CASRTTGARETQYF.

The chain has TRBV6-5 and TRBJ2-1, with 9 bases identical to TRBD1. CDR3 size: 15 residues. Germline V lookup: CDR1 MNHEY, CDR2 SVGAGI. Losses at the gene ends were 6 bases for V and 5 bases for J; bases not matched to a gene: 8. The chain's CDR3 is CASSPTGGGDNEQFF. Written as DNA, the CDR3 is TGTGCCAGCAGCCCAACAGGGGGCGGGGACAATGAGCAGTTCTTC.

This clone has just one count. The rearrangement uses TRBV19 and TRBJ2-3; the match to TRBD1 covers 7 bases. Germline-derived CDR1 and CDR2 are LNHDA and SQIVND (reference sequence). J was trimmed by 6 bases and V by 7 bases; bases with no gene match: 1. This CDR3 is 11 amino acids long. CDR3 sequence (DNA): TGTGCCAGTAAGACAGGGGATACGCAGTATTTT. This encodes CASKTGDTQYF.

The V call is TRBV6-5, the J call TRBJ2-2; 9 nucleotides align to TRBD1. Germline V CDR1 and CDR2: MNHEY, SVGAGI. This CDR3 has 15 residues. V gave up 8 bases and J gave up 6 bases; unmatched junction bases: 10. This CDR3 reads CASSDRGRVPGELFF. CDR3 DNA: TGTGCCAGCTCGGACAGGGGAAGGGTTCCCGGGGAGCTGTTTTTT.

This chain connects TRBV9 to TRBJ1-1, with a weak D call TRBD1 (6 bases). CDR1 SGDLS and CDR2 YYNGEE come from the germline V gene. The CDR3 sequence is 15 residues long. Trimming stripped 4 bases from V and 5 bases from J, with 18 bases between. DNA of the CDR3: TGTGCCAGCAGCTCCAGGGGTGGGGGATTGACTGAAGCTTTCTTT. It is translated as CASSSRGGGLTEAFF.